This T cell receptor (beta chain) was obtained from a study of cytomegalovirus exposure and HLA in healthy donors. General study results and limits: The study recorded 160 or so TCR beta chains that were cytomegalovirus-associated.

This PCR relied on a set of 60 Vbeta primers and 13 Jbeta primers. Profiling relied on immunoSEQ multiplex PCR, and the TCRdb table lists in-frame clones only, not all of them. Of about 120,000 clones listed, about 80% were seen once; the top ten hold under 3.5%. Notes on this clone: Its antigen is undetermined.

CDR3 length: 15 residues. CDR1 is LNHDA and CDR2 is SQIVND in the germline V gene (reference sequence). V lost 5 bases to trimming and J lost 2 bases; unmatched junction nucleotides: 5. The sequenced material came from PBMCs. The receptor was isolated from a woman aged 45-65 years in good health and CMV-seronegative. This chain links TRBV19 with TRBJ1-3, with 8 nucleotides matching TRBD1. CDR3 DNA: TGTGCCAGTAGTGTTGGGACAGGTGCTGGAAACACCATATATTTT. Amino acids: CASSVGTGAGNTIYF.